This TCR beta chain came from a study of spatial heterogeneity in lung cancer. V was shortened by 7 bases and J by 1 base, with 14 bases between the two germline ends. The CDR3 has 14 residues. Time point defined: sample taken at primary tumor resection. Without sorting, whole RNA was sequenced from tumor, nontumor lung or frozen PBMC. TCRdb recomputed calls from the 5' RACE reads with MiXCR, one row per CDR3 protein. The table includes about 85,000 distinct CDR3 sequences, approximately 21% detected once. The chain joins TRBV12-3 or TRBV12-4 to TRBJ2-7; D call uncertain. The TCR comes from a male donor with early-stage non-small cell lung cancer. Sequences were derived from PBMCs, sampled at surgery. This chain's CDR3 is CASTQKFPSYEQYF. The CDR3 bases are TGTGCCAGCACCCAGAAATTCCCATCCTACGAGCAGTACTTC.